This T cell receptor (beta chain) was recorded in a study of cytomegalovirus exposure and HLA in healthy donors. The overall study: Counted in an early data release were about 85 million unique TCRs from HLA-typed donors.

Germline V gives CDR1 SEHNR, CDR2 FQNEAQ (reference sequence). V gave up 5 bases and J gave up 4 bases; unmatched junction bases: 10. The CDR3 is made up of 15 amino acids. Researchers ran the PCR with 60 Vbeta and 13 Jbeta primers. Sequenced by immunoSEQ multiplex PCR; TCRdb stores in-frame clones only, minus some. The sample lists approximately 180,000 clones; 84% were seen once. Specimen: PBMCs. This chain uses TRBV7-9 with TRBJ2-5; 7 bases are shared with TRBD1. This TCR was recovered from a man between 18 and 35 years old in good health and CMV-seronegative. CDR3 sequence: CASSPTTGLGETQYF. CDR3 coding DNA: TGTGCCAGCAGCCCAACGACAGGGTTGGGAGAGACCCAGTACTTC.